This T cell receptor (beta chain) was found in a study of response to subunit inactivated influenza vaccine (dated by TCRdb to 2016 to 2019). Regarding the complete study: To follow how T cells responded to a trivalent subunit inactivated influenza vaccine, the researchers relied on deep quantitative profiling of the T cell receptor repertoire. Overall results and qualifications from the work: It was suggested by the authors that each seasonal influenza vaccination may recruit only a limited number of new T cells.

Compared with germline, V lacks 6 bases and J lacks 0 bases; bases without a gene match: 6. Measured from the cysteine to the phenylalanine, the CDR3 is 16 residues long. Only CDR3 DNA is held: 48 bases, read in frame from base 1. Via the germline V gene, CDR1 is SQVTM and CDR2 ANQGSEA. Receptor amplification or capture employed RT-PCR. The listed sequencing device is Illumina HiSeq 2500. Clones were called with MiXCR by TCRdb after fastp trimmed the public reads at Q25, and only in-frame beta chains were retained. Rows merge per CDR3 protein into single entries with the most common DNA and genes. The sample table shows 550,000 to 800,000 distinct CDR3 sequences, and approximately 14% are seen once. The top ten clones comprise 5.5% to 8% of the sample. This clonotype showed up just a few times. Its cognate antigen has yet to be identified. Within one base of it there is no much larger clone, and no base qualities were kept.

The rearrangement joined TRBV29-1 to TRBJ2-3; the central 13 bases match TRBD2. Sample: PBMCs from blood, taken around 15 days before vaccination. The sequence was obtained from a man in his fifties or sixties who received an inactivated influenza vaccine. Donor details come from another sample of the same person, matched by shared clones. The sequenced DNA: TGCAGCGTCACCGGACTAGCGGGGGCCAGCACAGATACGCAGTATTTT. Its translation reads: CSVTGLAGASTDTQYF.